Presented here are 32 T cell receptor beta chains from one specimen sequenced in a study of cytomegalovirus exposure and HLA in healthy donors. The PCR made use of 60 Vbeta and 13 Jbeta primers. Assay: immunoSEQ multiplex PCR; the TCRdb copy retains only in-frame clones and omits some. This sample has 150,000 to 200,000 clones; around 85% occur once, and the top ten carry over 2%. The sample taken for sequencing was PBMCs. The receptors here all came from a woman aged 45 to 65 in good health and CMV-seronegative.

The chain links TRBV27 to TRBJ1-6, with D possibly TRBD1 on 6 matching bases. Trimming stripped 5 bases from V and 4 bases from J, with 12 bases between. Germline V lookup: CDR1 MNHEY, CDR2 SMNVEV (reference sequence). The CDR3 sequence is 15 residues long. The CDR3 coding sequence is TGTGCCAGCAGTCCTTTGACAGGTTATAATTCACCCCTCCACTTT. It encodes CASSPLTGYNSPLHF.

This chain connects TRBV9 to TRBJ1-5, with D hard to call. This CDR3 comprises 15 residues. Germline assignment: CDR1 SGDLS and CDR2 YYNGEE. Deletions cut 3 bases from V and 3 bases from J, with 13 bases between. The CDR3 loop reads CASSAEGRSNQPQHF. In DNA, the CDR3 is TGTGCCAGCAGCGCCGAGGGTCGCTCCAATCAGCCCCAGCATTTT.

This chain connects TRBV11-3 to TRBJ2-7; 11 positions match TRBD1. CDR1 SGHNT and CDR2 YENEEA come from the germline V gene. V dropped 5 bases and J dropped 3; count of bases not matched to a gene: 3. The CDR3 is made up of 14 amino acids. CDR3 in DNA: TGTGCCAGCAGCCCGGGACAGGGGGTCTACGAGCAGTACTTC. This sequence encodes CASSPGQGVYEQYF.

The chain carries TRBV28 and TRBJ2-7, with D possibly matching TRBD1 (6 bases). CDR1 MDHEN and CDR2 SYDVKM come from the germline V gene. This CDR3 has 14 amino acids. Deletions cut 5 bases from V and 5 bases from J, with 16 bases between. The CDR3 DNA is TGTGCCAGCAGTCCGGGGACACCTCGGGACGAGCAGTACTTC. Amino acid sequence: CASSPGTPRDEQYF.

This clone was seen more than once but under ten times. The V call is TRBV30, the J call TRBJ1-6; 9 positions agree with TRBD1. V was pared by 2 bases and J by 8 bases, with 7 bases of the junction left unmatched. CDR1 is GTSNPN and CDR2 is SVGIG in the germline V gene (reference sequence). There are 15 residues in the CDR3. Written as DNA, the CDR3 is TGTGCCTGGAGTTATTCGGACAGGGGTTATTCACCCCTCCACTTT. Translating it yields CAWSYSDRGYSPLHF.

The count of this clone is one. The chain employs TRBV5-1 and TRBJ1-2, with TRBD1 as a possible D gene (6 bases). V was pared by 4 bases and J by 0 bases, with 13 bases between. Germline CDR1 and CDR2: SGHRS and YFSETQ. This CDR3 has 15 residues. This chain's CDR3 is CASSPATGANYGYTF. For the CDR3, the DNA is TGCGCCAGCAGCCCCGCGACAGGAGCTAACTATGGCTACACCTTC. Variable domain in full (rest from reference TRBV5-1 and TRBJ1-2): KAGVTQTPRYLIKTRGQQVTLSCSPISGHRSVSWYQQTPGQGLQFLFEYFSETQRNKGNFPGRFSGRQFSNSRSEMNVSTLELGDSALYLCASSPATGANYGYTFGSGTRLTVV.

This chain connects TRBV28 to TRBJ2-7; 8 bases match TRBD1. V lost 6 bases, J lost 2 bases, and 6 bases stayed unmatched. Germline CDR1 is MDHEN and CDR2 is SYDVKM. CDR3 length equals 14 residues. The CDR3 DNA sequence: TGTGCCAGCAGACAGGGGGGATTGGCCTACGAGCAGTACTTC. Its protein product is CASRQGGLAYEQYF.

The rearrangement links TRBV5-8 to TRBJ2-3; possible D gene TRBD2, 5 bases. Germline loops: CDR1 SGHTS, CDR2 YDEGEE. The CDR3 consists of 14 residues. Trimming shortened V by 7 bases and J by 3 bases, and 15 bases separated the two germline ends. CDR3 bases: TGTGCCAGCCCTAGCCGGCGTGGGACAGATACGCAGTATTTT. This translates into CASPSRRGTDTQYF.

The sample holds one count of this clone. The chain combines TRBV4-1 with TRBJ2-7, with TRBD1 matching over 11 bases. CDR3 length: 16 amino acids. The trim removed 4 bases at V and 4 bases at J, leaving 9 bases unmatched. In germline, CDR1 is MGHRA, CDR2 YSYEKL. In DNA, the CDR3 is TGCGCCAGCAGCCTTCTAACCCGGGACAGGGGGTACGAGCAGTACTTC. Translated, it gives CASSLLTRDRGYEQYF.

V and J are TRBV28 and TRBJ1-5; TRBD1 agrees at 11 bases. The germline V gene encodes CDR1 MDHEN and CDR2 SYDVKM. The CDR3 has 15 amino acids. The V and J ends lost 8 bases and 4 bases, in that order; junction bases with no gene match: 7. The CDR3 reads CASQSGTGGNQPQHF. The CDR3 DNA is TGTGCCAGCCAAAGTGGGACAGGGGGAAATCAGCCCCAGCATTTT.

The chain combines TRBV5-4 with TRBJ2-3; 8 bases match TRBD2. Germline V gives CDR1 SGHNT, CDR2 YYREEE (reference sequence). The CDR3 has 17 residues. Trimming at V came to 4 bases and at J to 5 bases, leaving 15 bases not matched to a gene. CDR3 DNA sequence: TGTGCCAGCAGCCGCAATAGCGGGGCCGTCAGGGGAGATACGCAGTATTTT. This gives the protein CASSRNSGAVRGDTQYF.

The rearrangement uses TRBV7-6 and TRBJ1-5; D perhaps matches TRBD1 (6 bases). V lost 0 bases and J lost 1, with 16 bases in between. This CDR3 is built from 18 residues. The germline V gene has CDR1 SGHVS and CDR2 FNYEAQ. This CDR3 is CASSLAQATTGSNQPQHF. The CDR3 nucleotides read TGTGCCAGCAGCTTAGCCCAAGCTACCACAGGGAGCAATCAGCCCCAGCATTTT.

CDR3 sequence reads: CASRLPGPREGYGYTF. CDR3 in DNA: TGTGCCAGCAGGTTACCGGGACCCCGGGAGGGCTATGGCTACACCTTC. This chain connects TRBV28 to TRBJ1-2, with a tentative D call TRBD1 (5 bases). V was cut by 6 bases and J by 4 bases, with 21 bases left in between. This CDR3 spans 16 amino acids. Germline V gene data show CDR1 as MDHEN and CDR2 as SYDVKM.

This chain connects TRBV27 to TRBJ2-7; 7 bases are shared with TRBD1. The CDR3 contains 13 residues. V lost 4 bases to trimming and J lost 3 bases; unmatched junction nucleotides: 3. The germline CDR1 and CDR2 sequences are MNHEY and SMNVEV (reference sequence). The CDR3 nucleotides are TGTGCCAGCAGTTCCGGACAGGACTACGAGCAGTACTTC. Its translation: CASSSGQDYEQYF.

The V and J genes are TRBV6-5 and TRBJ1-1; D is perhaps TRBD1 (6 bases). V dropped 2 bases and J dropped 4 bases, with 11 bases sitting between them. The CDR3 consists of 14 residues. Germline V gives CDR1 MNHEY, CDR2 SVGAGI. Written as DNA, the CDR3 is TGTGCCAGCAGTTACGGGGGCGCGGGCACTGAAGCTTTCTTT. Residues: CASSYGGAGTEAFF.

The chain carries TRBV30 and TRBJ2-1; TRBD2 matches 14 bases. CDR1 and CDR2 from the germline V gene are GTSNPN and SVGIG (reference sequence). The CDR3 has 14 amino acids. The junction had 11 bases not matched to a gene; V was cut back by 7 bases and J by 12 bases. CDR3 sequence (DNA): TGTGCCTCCAAAAGACTAGCGGGAGGGCGGGGGCAGTTCTTC. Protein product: CASKRLAGGRGQFF.

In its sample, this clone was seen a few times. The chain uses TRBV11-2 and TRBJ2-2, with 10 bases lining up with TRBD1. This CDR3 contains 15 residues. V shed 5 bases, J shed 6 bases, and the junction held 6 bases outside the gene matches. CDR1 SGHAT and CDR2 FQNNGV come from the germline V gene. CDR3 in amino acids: CASSRGTGVSGELFF. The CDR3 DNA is TGTGCCAGCAGCCGAGGGACAGGGGTTTCCGGGGAGCTGTTTTTT.

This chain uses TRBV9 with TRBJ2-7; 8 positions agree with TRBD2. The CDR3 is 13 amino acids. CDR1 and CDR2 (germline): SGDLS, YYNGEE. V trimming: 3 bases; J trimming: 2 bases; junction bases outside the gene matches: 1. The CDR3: CASSEGLAYEQYF. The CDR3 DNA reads TGTGCCAGCAGCGAGGGACTAGCCTACGAGCAGTACTTC.

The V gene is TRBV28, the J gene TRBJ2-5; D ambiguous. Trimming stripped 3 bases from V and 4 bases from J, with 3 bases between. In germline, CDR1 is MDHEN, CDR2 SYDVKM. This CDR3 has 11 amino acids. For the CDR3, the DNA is TGTGCCAGCAGTTTTCGAGAGACCCAGTACTTC. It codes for CASSFRETQYF.

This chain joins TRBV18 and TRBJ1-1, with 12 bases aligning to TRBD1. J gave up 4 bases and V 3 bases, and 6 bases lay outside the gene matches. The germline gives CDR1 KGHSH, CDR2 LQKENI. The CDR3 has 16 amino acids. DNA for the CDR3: TGTGCCAGCTCACCGCCCGGGACAGGGGGCATCACTGAAGCTTTCTTT. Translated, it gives CASSPPGTGGITEAFF.

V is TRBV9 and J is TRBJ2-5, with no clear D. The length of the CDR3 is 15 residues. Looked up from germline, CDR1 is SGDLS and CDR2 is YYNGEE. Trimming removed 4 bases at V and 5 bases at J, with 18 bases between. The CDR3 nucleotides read TGTGCCAGCAGCTTTAGCAGCCAAACCTCGGAGACCCAGTACTTC. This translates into CASSFSSQTSETQYF.

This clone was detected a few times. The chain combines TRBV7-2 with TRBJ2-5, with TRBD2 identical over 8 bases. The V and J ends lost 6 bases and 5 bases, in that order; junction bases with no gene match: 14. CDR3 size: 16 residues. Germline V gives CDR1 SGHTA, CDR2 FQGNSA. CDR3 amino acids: CASSLAAGGKLETQYF. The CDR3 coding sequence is TGTGCCAGCAGTCTTGCGGCGGGAGGAAAATTGGAGACCCAGTACTTC. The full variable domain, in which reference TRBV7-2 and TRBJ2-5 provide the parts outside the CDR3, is GAGVSQSPSNKVTEKGKDVELRCDPISGHTALYWYRQSLGQGLEFLIYFQGNSAPDKSGLPSDRFSAERTGGSVSTLTIQRTQQEDSAVYLCASSLAAGGKLETQYFGPGTRLLVL.

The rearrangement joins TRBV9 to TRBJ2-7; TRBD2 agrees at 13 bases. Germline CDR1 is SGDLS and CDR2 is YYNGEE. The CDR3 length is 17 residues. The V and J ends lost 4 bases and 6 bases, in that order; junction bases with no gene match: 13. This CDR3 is CASSFGTSGNIRAEQYF. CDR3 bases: TGTGCCAGCAGCTTTGGGACTAGCGGGAACATTCGAGCCGAGCAGTACTTC.

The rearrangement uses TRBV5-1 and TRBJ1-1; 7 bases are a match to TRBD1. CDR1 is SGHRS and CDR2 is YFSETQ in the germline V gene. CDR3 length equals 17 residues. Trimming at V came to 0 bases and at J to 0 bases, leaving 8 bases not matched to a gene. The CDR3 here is CASSLETGTALNTEAFF. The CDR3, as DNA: TGCGCCAGCAGCTTGGAGACCGGGACAGCATTGAACACTGAAGCTTTCTTT.

CDR3 loop: CASSLGGPGDYGYTF. CDR3 DNA sequence: TGTGCCAGCAGCTTAGGAGGGCCGGGGGACTATGGCTACACCTTC. The chain couples TRBV7-6 to TRBJ1-2; D perhaps matches TRBD1 (5 bases). The CDR3 has 15 amino acids. V was trimmed by 1 base and J by 3 bases, leaving 12 bases between them. Germline-derived CDR1 and CDR2 are SGHVS and FNYEAQ.

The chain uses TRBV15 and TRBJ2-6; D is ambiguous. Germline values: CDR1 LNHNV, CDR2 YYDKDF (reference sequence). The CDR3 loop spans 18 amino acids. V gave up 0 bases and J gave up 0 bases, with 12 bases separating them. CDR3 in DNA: TGTGCCACCAGCAGAGATCTTGGCAGTTACTCTGGGGCCAACGTCCTGACTTTC. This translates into CATSRDLGSYSGANVLTF.

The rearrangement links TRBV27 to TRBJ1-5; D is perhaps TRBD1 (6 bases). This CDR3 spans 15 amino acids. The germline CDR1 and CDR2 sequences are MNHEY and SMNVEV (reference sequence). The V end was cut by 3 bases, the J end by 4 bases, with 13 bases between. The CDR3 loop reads CASSFASTGNQPQHF. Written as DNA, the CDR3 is TGTGCCAGCAGTTTTGCTTCCACAGGGAATCAGCCCCAGCATTTT.

As DNA, the CDR3 is TGTGCCTGGGCCAGGGACACAGCTAATGAAAAACTGTTTTTT. As protein: CAWARDTANEKLFF. This sequence joins TRBV30 and TRBJ1-4, with a possible D match to TRBD1 (6 bases). Per the germline V gene, CDR1 is GTSNPN and CDR2 is SVGIG (reference sequence). The CDR3 has 14 amino acids. V was clipped by 5 bases and J by 3 bases, with 13 bases between them.

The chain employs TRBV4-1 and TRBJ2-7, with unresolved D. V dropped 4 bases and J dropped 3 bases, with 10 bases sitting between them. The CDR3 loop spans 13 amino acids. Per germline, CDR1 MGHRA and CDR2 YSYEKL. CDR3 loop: CASSPMSGYEQYF. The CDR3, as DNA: TGCGCCAGCAGCCCAATGAGTGGCTACGAGCAGTACTTC.

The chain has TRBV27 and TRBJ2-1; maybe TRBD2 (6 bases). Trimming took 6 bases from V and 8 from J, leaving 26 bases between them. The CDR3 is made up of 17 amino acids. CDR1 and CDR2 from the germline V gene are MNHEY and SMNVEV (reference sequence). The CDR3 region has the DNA TGTGCCAGCAGCCCCCTAGCCCCCATCGTCAGGGACTATGAGCAGTTCTTC. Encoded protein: CASSPLAPIVRDYEQFF.

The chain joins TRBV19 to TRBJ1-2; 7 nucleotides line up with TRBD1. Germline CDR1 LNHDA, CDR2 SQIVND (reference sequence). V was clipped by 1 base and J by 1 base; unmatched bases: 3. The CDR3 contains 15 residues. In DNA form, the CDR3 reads TGTGCCAGTAGTATAGTGACAGGGAGTAACTATGGCTACACCTTC. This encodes CASSIVTGSNYGYTF.

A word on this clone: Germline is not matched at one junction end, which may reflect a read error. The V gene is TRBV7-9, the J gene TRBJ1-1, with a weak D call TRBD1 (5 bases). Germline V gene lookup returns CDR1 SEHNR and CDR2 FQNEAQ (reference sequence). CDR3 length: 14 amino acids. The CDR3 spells CSSSYRSKNTEAFF. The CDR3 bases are TGTTCCAGCAGCTACAGGAGCAAGAACACTGAAGCTTTCTTT.